This TCR beta chain came from a study of control samples from healthy donors and cancer patients. Germline V gene data show CDR1 as SNHLY and CDR2 as FYNNEI. The CDR3 sequence is 17 residues long. V lost 8 bases to trimming and J lost 4 bases; unmatched junction nucleotides: 13. Generated by immunoSEQ multiplex PCR, the TCRdb table keeps only in-frame clones and is missing some. The sample lists about 250,000 clones; roughly 87% were seen once. What was sequenced was PBMCs. V gene TRBV2 combines with J gene TRBJ2-2; 10 bases fit TRBD2. This sequence originates from a woman aged 60-75 years with lung cancer. CDR3 coding DNA: TGTGCCAGCGGGAGGAGCGGGAGGGCCGGGGGCACCGGGGAGCTGTTTTTT. Protein: CASGRSGRAGGTGELFF. The whole variable domain, remainder taken from reference TRBV2 and TRBJ2-2, is EPEVTQTPSHQVTQMGQEVILRCVPISNHLYFYWYRQILGQKVEFLVSFYNNEISEKSEIFDDQFSVERPDGSNFTLKIRSTKLEDSAMYFCASGRSGRAGGTGELFFGEGSRLTVL.